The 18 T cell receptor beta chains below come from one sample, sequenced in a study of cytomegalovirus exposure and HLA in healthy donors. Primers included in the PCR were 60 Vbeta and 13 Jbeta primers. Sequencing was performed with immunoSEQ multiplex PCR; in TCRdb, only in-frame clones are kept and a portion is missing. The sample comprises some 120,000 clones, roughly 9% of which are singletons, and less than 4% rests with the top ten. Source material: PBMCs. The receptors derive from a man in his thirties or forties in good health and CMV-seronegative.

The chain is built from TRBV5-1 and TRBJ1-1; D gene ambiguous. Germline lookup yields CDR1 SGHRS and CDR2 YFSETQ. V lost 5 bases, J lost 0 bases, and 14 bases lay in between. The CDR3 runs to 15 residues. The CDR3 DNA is TGCGCCAGCAGTTCCCCAACGGGAATGAACACTGAAGCTTTCTTT. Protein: CASSSPTGMNTEAFF.

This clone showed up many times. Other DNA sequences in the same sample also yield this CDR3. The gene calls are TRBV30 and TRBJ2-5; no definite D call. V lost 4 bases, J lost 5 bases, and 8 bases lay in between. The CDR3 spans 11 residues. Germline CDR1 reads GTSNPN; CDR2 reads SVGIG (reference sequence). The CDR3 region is CAWTNRETQYF. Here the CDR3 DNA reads TGTGCCTGGACCAACCGGGAGACCCAGTACTTC.

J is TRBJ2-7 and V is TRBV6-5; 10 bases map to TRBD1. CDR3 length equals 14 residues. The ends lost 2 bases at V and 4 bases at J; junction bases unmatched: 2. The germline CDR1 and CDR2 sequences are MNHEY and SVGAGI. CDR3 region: CASSYRDRGYEQYF. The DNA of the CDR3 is TGTGCCAGCAGTTACCGGGACAGGGGTTACGAGCAGTACTTC.

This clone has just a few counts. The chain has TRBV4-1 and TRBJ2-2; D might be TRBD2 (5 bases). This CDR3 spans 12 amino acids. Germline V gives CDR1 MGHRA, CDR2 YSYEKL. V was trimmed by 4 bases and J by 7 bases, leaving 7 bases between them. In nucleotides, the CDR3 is TGCGCCAGCAGCCCGGGATTCGGGGAGCTGTTTTTT. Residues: CASSPGFGELFF.

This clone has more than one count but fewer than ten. CDR3 bases: TGTGCCAGCAGAGGACTGAAGAGCACAGATACGCAGTATTTT. It encodes CASRGLKSTDTQYF. The chain carries TRBV6-1 and TRBJ2-3, with TRBD2 as a possible D gene (5 bases). V lost 6 bases and J 0 bases, leaving 10 bases between the germline ends. The CDR3 sequence is 14 residues long. The germline gives CDR1 MNHNS, CDR2 SASEGT.

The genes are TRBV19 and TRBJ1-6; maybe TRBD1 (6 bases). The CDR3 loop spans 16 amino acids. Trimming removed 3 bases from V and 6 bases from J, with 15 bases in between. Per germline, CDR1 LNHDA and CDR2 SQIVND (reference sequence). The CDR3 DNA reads TGTGCCAGTAGTATCCAGGCAGGGGTTGGTAATTCACCCCTCCACTTT. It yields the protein CASSIQAGVGNSPLHF.

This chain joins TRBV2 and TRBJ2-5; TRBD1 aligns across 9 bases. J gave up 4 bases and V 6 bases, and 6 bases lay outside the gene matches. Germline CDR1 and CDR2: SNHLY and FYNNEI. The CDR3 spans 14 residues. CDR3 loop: CASRVGQGGETQYF. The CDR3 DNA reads TGTGCCAGCAGAGTGGGACAGGGTGGAGAGACCCAGTACTTC.

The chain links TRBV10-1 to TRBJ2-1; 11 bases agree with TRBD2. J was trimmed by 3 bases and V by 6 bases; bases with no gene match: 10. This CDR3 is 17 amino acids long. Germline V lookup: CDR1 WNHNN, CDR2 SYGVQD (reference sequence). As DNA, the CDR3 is TGCGCCAGCAGACAAGAACCGGGACTAGCGGTCTACAATGAGCAGTTCTTC. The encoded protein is CASRQEPGLAVYNEQFF.

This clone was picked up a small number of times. The CDR3 DNA reads as TGTGCCAGCAGTGACTCGAGGATCCCCTCCTACGAGCAGTACTTC. Its protein product is CASSDSRIPSYEQYF. The chain carries TRBV6-4 and TRBJ2-7; D call uncertain. V was clipped by 0 bases and J by 0 bases, with 9 bases between them. The germline V gene encodes CDR1 MRHNA and CDR2 SNTAGT. The CDR3 runs to 15 residues.

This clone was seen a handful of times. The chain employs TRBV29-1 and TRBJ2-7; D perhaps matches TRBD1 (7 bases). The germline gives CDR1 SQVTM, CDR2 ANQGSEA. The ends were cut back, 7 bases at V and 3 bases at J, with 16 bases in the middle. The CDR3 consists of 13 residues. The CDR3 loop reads CSARGQGGYEQYF. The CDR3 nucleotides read TGCAGCGCTAGGGGGCAGGGGGGCTACGAGCAGTACTTC.

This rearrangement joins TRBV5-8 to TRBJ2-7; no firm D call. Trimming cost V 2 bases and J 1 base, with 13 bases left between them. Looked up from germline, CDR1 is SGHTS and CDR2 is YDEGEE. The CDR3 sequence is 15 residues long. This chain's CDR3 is CASSLLNSVSYEQYF. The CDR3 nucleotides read TGTGCCAGCAGCTTATTGAACAGTGTATCCTACGAGCAGTACTTC.

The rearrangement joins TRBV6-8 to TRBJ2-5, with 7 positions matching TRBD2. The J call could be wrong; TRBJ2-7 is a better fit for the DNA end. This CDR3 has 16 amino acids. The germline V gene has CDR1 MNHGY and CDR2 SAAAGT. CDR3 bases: TGTGCCAGCAGTTCTCTGCTAGCGGAGAGCTCCTACGAGCAGTACTTC. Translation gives CASSSLLAESSYEQYF.

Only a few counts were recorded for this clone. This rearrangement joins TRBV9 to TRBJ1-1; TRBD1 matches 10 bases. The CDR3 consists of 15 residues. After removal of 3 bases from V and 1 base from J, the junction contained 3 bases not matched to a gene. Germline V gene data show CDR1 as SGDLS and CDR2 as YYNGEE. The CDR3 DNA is TGTGCCAGCAGCGGCCGACAGGGGGCGAACACTGAAGCTTTCTTT. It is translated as CASSGRQGANTEAFF. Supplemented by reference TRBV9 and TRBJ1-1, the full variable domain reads DSGVTQTPKHLITATGQRVTLRCSPRSGDLSVYWYQQSLDQGLQFLIQYYNGEERAKGNILERFSAQQFPDLHSELNLSSLELGDSALYFCASSGRQGANTEAFFGQGTRLTVV.

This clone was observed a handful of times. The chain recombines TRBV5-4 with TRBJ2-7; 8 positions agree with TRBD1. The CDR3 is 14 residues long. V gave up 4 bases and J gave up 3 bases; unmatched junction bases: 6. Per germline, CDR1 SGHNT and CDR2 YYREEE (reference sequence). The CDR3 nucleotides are TGTGCCAGCAGCACCTCGACAGGGGTCTACGAGCAGTACTTC. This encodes CASSTSTGVYEQYF.

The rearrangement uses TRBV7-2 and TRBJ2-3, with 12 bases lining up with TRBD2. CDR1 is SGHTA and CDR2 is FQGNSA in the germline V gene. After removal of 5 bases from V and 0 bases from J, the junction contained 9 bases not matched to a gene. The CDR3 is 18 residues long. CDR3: CASSKRTSGALSTDTQYF. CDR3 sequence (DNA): TGTGCCAGCAGCAAACGGACTAGCGGGGCGCTAAGCACAGATACGCAGTATTTT.

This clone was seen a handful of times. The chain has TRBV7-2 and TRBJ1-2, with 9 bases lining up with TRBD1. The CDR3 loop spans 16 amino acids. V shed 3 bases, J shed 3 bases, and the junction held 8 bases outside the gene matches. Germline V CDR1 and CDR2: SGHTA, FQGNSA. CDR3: CASSFTPRTGDYGYTF. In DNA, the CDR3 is TGTGCCAGCAGCTTTACGCCAAGGACAGGGGACTATGGCTACACCTTC.

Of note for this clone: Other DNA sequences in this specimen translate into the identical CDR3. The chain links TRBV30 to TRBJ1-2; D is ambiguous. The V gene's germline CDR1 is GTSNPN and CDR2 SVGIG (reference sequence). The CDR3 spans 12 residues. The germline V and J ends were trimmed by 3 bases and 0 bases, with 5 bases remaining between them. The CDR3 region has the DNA TGTGCCTGGAGGACTTCTAACTATGGCTACACCTTC. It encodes CAWRTSNYGYTF.

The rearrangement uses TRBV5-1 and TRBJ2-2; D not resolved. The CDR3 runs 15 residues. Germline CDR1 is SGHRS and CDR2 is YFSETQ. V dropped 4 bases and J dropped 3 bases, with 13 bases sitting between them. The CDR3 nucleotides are TGCGCCAGCAGCGTCGCCCCCGGGTACACCGGGGAGCTGTTTTTT. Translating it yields CASSVAPGYTGELFF.